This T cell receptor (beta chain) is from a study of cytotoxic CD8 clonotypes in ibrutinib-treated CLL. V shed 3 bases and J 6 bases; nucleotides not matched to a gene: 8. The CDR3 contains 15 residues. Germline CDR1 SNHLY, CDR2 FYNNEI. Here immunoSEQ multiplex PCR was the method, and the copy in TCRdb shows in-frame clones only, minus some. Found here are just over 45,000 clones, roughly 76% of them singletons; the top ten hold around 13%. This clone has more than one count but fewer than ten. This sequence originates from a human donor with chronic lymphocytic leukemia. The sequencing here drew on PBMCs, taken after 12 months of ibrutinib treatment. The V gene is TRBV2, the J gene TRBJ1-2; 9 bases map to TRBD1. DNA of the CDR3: TGTGCCAGCAGTGATACTGACGACAGGGGGAATGGCTACACCTTC. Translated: CASSDTDDRGNGYTF.